The clone carrying this TCR beta chain was recorded a few times. The target antigen is unknown. Trimming pared 2 bases from V and 4 bases from J, leaving 9 bases between. The germline CDR1 and CDR2 sequences are SNHLY and FYNNEI. There are 14 residues in the CDR3. This entry is derived from a study of T-cell memory formation after mild COVID-19. Study-wide results and caveats: Clones shrinking between day 15 and 85 showed a balanced CD4/CD8 split, and those that grew later tilted toward CD4+. Certain responding clones were present in pre-infection memory, suggesting participation of cross-reactive memory.

5'RACE, which relied on constant-segment primers, yielded TCR alpha and TCR beta cDNA libraries carrying sample barcodes and UMIs. TCRdb fed the 5' RACE reads into MiXCR, producing one record per CDR3 protein. The data hold about 150,000 distinct CDR3 sequences, with approximately 12% observed a single time. The sample was PBMCs or a T cell subset sorted from them (not recorded which). This receptor was obtained from a man aged 18 to 29 who had mild COVID-19 (a few samples of this study predate the infection). Cell type and time point are not known. The chain combines TRBV2 with TRBJ2-1, with unresolved D. The CDR3 reads CASSEMSGYNEQFF. CDR3 nucleotides: TGTGCCAGCAGTGAAATGAGTGGATACAATGAGCAGTTCTTC.